This T cell receptor (beta chain) stems from a study of blood T cell repertoires in COVID-19. Clones were sequenced by immunoSEQ multiplex PCR, and TCRdb holds only the in-frame ones, with some missing. The table has 150,000 to 200,000 clones, around 90% seen once. There are 12 residues in the CDR3. Germline lookup yields CDR1 GTSNPN and CDR2 SVGIG (reference sequence). Trimming removed 0 bases from V and 8 bases from J, with 7 bases in between. This clonotype originated in a man aged 50-59 years with acute or convalescent COVID-19. The chain joins TRBV30 to TRBJ1-4; D call uncertain. The sample comprised peripheral blood. DNA of the CDR3: TGTGCCTGGAGTGTACGCGAGGAAAAACTGTTTTTT. The encoded protein is CAWSVREEKLFF. The variable domain in full, with the rest retrieved from reference TRBV30 and TRBJ1-4, is SQTIHQWPATLVQPVGSPLSLECTVEGTSNPNLYWYRQAAGRGLQLLFYSVGIGQISSEVPQNLSASRPQDRQFILSSKKLLLSDSGFYLCAWSVREEKLFFGSGTQLSVL.